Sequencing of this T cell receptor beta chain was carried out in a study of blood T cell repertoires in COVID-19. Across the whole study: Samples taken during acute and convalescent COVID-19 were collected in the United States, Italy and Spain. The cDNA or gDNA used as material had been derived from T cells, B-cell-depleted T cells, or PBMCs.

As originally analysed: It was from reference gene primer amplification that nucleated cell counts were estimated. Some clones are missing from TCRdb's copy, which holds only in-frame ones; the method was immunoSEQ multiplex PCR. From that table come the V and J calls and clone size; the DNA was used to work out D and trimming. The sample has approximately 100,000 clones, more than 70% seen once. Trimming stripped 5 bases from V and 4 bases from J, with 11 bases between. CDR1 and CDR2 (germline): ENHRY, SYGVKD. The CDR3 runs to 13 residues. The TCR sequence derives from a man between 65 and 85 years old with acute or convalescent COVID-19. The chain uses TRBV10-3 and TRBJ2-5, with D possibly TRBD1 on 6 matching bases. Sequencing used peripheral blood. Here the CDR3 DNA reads TGTGCCATCAGTCCTCAGGGGATAGAGACCCAGTACTTC. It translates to CAISPQGIETQYF.